This T cell receptor beta chain was profiled in a study of shared clonotypes between healthy human individuals. The CDR3 covers 14 residues. CDR1 MDHEN and CDR2 SYDVKM come from the germline V gene. V was pared by 1 base and J by 5 bases, with 9 bases between. Overall study findings and caveats: When compared with the clonotypes that were shared by all four sorted-subset donors, the non-shared clonotypes turned out to have lower generation probabilities.

This table comes from immunoSEQ multiplex PCR, and its TCRdb copy is limited to in-frame clones, with some not included. The data hold 2 million to 3 million clones, with 93% observed a single time. On this clone: No antigen is known for it.

The TCR was taken from a young man in good health. Some clones in this sample may be carry-over from other donors' samples. The sequencing input was naive CD4+ T cells from PBMCs. Specified subset: CD45RA+ positively selected. The chain has TRBV28 and TRBJ2-1, with a tentative D call TRBD2 (5 bases). The CDR3 reads CASSLLGSDNEQFF. DNA for the CDR3: TGTGCCAGCAGTTTATTAGGGAGCGACAATGAGCAGTTCTTC.